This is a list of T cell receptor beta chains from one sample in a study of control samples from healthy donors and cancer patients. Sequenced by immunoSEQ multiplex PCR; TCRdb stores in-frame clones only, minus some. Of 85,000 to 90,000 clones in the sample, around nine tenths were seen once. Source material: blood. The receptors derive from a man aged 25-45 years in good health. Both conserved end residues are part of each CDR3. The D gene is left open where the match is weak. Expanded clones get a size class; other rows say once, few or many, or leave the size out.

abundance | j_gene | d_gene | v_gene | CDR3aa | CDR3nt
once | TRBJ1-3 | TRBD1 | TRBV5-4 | CASSPGTGGNTIYF | TGTGCCAGCAGCCCTGGGACAGGTGGAAACACCATATATTTT
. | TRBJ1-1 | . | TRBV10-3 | CAISESENTEAFF | TGTGCCATCAGTGAGTCTGAGAACACTGAAGCTTTCTTT
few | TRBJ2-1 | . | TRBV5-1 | CASSLYSGGRSYNEQFF | TGCGCCAGCAGCTTATACAGTGGGGGGCGCTCCTACAATGAGCAGTTCTTC
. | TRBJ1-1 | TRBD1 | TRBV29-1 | CSVGQGAEAFF | TGCAGCGTGGGACAGGGGGCTGAAGCTTTCTTT
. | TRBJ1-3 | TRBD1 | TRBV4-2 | CASSPIGQGEHSGNTIYF | TGTGCCAGCAGCCCCATCGGACAGGGGGAACACTCTGGAAACACCATATATTTT
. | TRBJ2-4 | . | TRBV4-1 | CASSQDDWTTWAKNIQYF | TGCGCCAGCAGCCAAGATGATTGGACCACCTGGGCCAAAAACATTCAGTACTTC
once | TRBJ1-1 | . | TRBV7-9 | CASSLNGAPNTEAFF | TGTGCCAGCAGCTTAAACGGGGCTCCGAACACTGAAGCTTTCTTT
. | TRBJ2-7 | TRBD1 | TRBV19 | CASRPGQGLHEQYF | TGTGCCAGTAGACCGGGACAGGGTCTCCACGAGCAGTACTTC
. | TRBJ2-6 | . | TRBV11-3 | CASSPSGLGANVLTF | TGTGCCAGCAGCCCATCAGGGCTCGGGGCCAACGTCCTGACTTTC
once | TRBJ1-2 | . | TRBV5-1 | CASSLLAGHINYGYTF | TGCGCCAGCAGCTTGCTCGCGGGCCACATTAACTATGGCTACACCTTC
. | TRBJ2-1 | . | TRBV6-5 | CASSPTESSYNEQFF | TGTGCCAGCAGTCCGACGGAGAGCTCCTACAATGAGCAGTTCTTC
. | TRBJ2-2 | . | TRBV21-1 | CASSKGLRGNTGELFF | TGTGCCAGCAGCAAAGGACTCAGGGGGAACACCGGGGAGCTGTTTTTT
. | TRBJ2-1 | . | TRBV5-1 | CASRRDSEQFF | TGCGCCAGCAGGCGGGACAGCGAGCAGTTCTTC
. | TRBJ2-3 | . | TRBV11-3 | CASSLFGGGLADTQYF | TGTGCCAGCAGCTTATTTGGGGGGGGGCTGGCAGATACGCAGTATTTT
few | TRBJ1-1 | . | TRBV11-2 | CASSLQVGGTEAFF | TGTGCCAGCAGCCTCCAGGTGGGGGGCACTGAAGCTTTCTTT
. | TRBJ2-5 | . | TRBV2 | CASKKRAVEETQYF | TGTGCCAGCAAAAAAAGGGCAGTGGAAGAGACCCAGTACTTC
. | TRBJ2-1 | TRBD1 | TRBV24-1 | CATSDPGQGHEQFF | TGTGCCACCAGTGATCCGGGACAGGGCCATGAGCAGTTCTTC
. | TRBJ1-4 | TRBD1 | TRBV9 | CASSETGGTNEKLFF | TGTGCCAGCAGCGAAACAGGGGGTACTAATGAAAAACTGTTTTTT
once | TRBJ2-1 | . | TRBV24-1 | CATSVSGLYNEQFF | TGTGCCACCAGTGTAAGCGGACTATACAATGAGCAGTTCTTC
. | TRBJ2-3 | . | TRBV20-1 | CSARERDTQYF | TGCAGTGCTAGAGAGCGAGATACGCAGTATTTT
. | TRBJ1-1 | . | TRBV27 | CASSPRRMGTEAFF | TGTGCCAGCAGTCCCAGAAGGATGGGCACTGAAGCTTTCTTT
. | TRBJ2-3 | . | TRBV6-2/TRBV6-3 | CASSYSRSDTQYF | TGTGCCAGCAGTTACTCTCGATCGGATACGCAGTATTTT
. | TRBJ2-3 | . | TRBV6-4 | CASSEGDTDTQYF | TGTGCCAGCAGTGAAGGGGACACAGATACGCAGTATTTT
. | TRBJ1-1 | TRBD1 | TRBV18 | CASSVDRVNTEAFF | TGTGCCAGCTCAGTCGACAGGGTTAACACTGAAGCTTTCTTT
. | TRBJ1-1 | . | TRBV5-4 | CASSLVPGSNTEAFF | TGTGCCAGCAGCTTGGTCCCAGGGAGTAACACTGAAGCTTTCTTT
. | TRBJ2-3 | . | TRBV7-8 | CASSLEAPGTTDTQYF | TGTGCCAGCAGCTTAGAGGCCCCGGGGACCACAGATACGCAGTATTTT
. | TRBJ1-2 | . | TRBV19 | CASRRETYGYTF | TGTGCCAGTAGGAGGGAGACCTATGGCTACACCTTC
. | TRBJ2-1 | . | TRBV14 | CASSQGRPVPEQFF | TGTGCCAGCAGCCAAGGCCGCCCCGTCCCGGAGCAGTTCTTC
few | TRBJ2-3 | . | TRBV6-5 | CASRGSGSTDTQYF | TGTGCCAGCAGGGGGAGCGGGTCCACAGATACGCAGTATTTT
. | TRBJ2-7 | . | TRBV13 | CASSLGDDSSYEQYF | TGTGCCAGCAGCTTAGGAGATGACAGTTCCTACGAGCAGTACTTC
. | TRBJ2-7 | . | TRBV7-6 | CASSSHDRIYEQYF | TGTGCCAGCAGCTCCCATGACAGGATATACGAGCAGTACTTC
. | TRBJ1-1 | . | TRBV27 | CASSSGSIVTEAFF | TGTGCCAGCAGTTCGGGAAGCATAGTCACTGAAGCTTTCTTT
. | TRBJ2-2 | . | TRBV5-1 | CASSLAWNTGELFF | TGCGCCAGCAGCCTAGCTTGGAACACCGGGGAGCTGTTTTTT
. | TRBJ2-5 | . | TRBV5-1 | CASSLASPGGQETQYF | TGCGCCAGCAGCTTGGCAAGCCCTGGGGGACAAGAGACCCAGTACTTC
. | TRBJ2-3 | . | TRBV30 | CAWSVEMGAPGYF | TGTGCCTGGAGTGTTGAAATGGGGGCCCCCGGCTATTTT
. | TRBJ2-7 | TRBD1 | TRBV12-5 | CASGLRTGPFEQYF | TGTGCTAGTGGTTTAAGGACAGGGCCCTTCGAGCAGTACTTC
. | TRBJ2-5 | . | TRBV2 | CASSSGLGSGTQYF | TGTGCCAGCAGTTCGGGACTGGGGTCCGGGACCCAGTACTTC
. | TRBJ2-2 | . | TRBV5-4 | CASSLGGVAGTGELFF | TGTGCCAGCAGCTTGGGAGGGGTCGCGGGCACCGGGGAGCTGTTTTTT
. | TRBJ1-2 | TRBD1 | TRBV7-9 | CASSLGGATGDGYGYTF | TGTGCCAGCAGCTTAGGGGGCGCGACAGGGGACGGCTATGGCTACACCTTC
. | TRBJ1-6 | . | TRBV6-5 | CASSYGVGENSPLHF | TGTGCCAGCAGTTATGGAGTGGGGGAGAATTCACCCCTCCACTTT
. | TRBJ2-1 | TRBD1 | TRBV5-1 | CASSSLGQGGGDEQFF | TGCGCCAGCAGCTCCCTCGGACAGGGAGGTGGCGATGAGCAGTTCTTC
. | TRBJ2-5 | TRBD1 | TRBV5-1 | CASSFVGTDQETQYF | TGCGCCAGCAGCTTTGTGGGGACAGACCAAGAGACCCAGTACTTC
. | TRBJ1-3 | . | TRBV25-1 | CASSELGASGNTIYF | TGTGCCAGCAGTGAATTGGGGGCCTCTGGAAACACCATATATTTT
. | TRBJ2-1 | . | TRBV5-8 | CASSLEVGSSYNEQFF | TGTGCCAGCAGCTTGGAGGTAGGGAGCTCCTACAATGAGCAGTTCTTC
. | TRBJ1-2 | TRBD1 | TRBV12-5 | CASGSGKPGQGINGYTF | TGTGCTAGTGGCTCTGGAAAACCGGGACAGGGTATAAACGGCTACACCTTC
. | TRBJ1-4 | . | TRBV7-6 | CASSPTEGVPSQKLFF | TGTGCCAGCAGCCCGACCGAGGGGGTACCTAGCCAAAAACTGTTTTTT
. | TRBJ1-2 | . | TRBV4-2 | CASSPRQAGYGYTF | TGTGCCAGCAGCCCCCGACAGGCTGGCTATGGCTACACCTTC
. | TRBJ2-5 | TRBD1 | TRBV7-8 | CASSFGTDRWQETQYF | TGTGCCAGCAGCTTCGGGACGGACAGGTGGCAAGAGACCCAGTACTTC
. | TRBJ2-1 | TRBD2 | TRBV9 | CASSAGLATSYNEQFF | TGTGCCAGCAGCGCCGGACTAGCGACTTCCTACAATGAGCAGTTCTTC
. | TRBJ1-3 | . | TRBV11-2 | CASSPPGGNTIYF | TGTGCCAGCAGCCCCCCGGGGGGAAACACCATATATTTT
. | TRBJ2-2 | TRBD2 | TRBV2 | CASRSTSGEGGELFF | TGTGCCAGCAGGTCGACTAGCGGGGAGGGCGGGGAGCTGTTTTTT
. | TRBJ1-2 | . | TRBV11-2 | CASSLGSSRHGYTF | TGTGCCAGCAGCTTAGGAAGCTCTAGACATGGCTACACCTTC